Listed below are T cell receptor beta chains from one sample, sequenced in a study of vaccination effects on CD4 cells after COVID-19. Their target antigens are unknown. Repertoires were generated with immunoSEQ multiplex PCR, while TCRdb's copy carries only in-frame clones and drops some. Of approximately 61,000 clones in the sample, nearly 80% are singletons; the top ten hold around 4%. The specimen comprised CD4+ T cells from PBMCs cultured without peptide, sampled after COVID-19 vaccination. The receptors shown here come from a human donor who received a COVID-19 vaccine. Both conserved end residues are part of each CDR3. The order of the fields is D gene, J gene, V gene, clone size, CDR3 protein, CDR3 DNA. The D gene is left open where the match is weak. Not every row has a clone size; where given, it reads once, few, many or a size class.

- | TRBJ2-7 | TRBV10-3 | - | CAIRGQGTSAGSYEQYF | TGTGCCATCAGGGGACAGGGGACTAGCGCGGGCTCCTACGAGCAGTACTTC
- | TRBJ2-5 | TRBV18 | - | CASSPSGTRKETQYF | TGTGCCAGCTCACCTTCCGGGACAAGAAAAGAGACCCAGTACTTC
TRBD1 | TRBJ1-4 | TRBV7-8 | - | CASSLVRGPSNEKLFF | TGTGCCAGCAGCTTAGTAAGGGGGCCGTCAAATGAAAAACTGTTTTTT
- | TRBJ1-5 | TRBV25-1 | - | CASSVGSNQPQHF | TGTGCCAGCAGTGTAGGCAGCAATCAGCCCCAGCATTTT
- | TRBJ2-1 | TRBV4-1 | - | CASSQISSYNEQFF | TGCGCCAGCAGCCAAATCTCCTCCTACAATGAGCAGTTCTTC
- | TRBJ2-4 | TRBV9 | - | CASSVGSSWGKNIQYF | TGTGCCAGCAGCGTAGGTAGCAGCTGGGGCAAAAACATTCAGTACTTC
- | TRBJ2-7 | TRBV28 | - | CASNSMGSKQYF | TGTGCCAGCAATTCTATGGGGTCCAAGCAGTACTTC
TRBD1 | TRBJ1-1 | TRBV19 | - | CASSIVGQGTEAFF | TGTGCCAGTAGTATAGTGGGACAGGGTACTGAAGCTTTCTTT
- | TRBJ2-5 | TRBV6-2/TRBV6-3 | - | CASSYPPTRRQETQYF | TGTGCCAGCAGTTACCCCCCGACTAGGAGGCAAGAGACCCAGTACTTC
- | TRBJ2-5 | TRBV4-1 | - | CASSQPDRIQETQYF | TGCGCCAGCAGCCAGCCCGACAGAATCCAAGAGACCCAGTACTTC
- | TRBJ2-6 | TRBV30 | few | CAWSVLGSGANVLTF | TGTGCCTGGAGTGTACTAGGCTCTGGGGCCAACGTCCTGACTTTC
- | TRBJ2-1 | TRBV14 | - | CASSPFPGEQFF | TGTGCCAGCAGCCCCTTCCCGGGTGAGCAGTTCTTC
- | TRBJ2-7 | TRBV5-5 | - | CASSSQGHAAYEQYF | TGTGCCAGCAGCTCCCAGGGGCATGCTGCCTACGAGCAGTACTTC
- | TRBJ1-1 | TRBV28 | - | CASSSPAEKATEAFF | TGTGCCAGCAGTTCCCCAGCGGAGAAGGCCACTGAAGCTTTCTTT
TRBD1 | TRBJ1-1 | TRBV5-1 | - | CASSSVPGQGWNTEAFF | TGCGCCAGCAGCTCAGTCCCGGGACAGGGATGGAACACTGAAGCTTTCTTT
- | TRBJ2-7 | TRBV2 | - | CASKPGHPVVGEQYF | TGTGCCAGCAAACCGGGACACCCCGTGGTGGGCGAGCAGTACTTC
- | TRBJ1-2 | TRBV30 | few | CAWYRRGGRDGYTF | TGTGCCTGGTATAGGCGTGGGGGAAGGGATGGCTACACCTTC
- | TRBJ2-2 | TRBV30 | - | CACWDLSTGELFF | TGTGCCTGCTGGGACCTAAGCACCGGGGAGCTGTTTTTT
TRBD1 | TRBJ2-1 | TRBV23-1 | - | CATRGQVTSYNEQFF | TGCGCCACTAGGGGACAGGTCACCTCCTACAATGAGCAGTTCTTC
- | TRBJ2-7 | TRBV14 | - | CASSQDSVKYYEQYF | TGTGCCAGCAGCCAAGATTCAGTGAAGTACTACGAGCAGTACTTC
- | TRBJ2-1 | TRBV7-9 | - | CASSASGSGNEQFF | TGTGCCAGCAGCGCCTCAGGGTCTGGCAATGAGCAGTTCTTC
- | TRBJ1-6 | TRBV7-2 | once | CASSYNSPLHF | TGTGCCAGCAGTTATAATTCACCCCTCCACTTT